The next 21 T cell receptor beta chains were all read from a single sample in a study of OX40 agonist ivuxolimab in advanced cancers. Sequenced by immunoSEQ multiplex PCR; TCRdb stores in-frame clones only, minus some. The sample carries some 75,000 clones, approximately 85% recorded once. The sample was CD4+ or CD8+ T cells sorted from blood, taken in a trial of the OX40 agonist ivuxolimab. The receptors shown here come from an adult with an advanced solid tumor such as melanoma, head and neck, liver or kidney cancer.

As regards this clone: Other DNA sequences of this sample code for an identical CDR3. This chain joins TRBV7-9 and TRBJ2-3; TRBD1 agrees at 9 bases. This CDR3 region has 15 residues. The germline V gene encodes CDR1 SEHNR and CDR2 FQNEAQ (reference sequence). With 5 bases clipped from V and 6 bases from J, the junction kept 9 bases outside the gene matches. CDR3 amino acids: CASSLQGQGTDTQYF. CDR3 nucleotides: TGTGCCAGCAGCCTCCAGGGACAGGGTACGGATACGCAGTATTTT.

The CDR3: CASTPRDPTKAFF. DNA for the CDR3: TGTGCCAGCACCCCACGGGATCCGACGAAAGCTTTCTTT. The chain links TRBV5-6 to TRBJ1-1; D gene ambiguous. The CDR3 totals 13 residues. V dropped 6 bases and J dropped 9 bases, with 18 bases sitting between them. Looked up from germline, CDR1 is SGHDT and CDR2 is YYEEEE. Full variable domain (rest looked up from reference TRBV5-6 and TRBJ1-1): DAGVTQSPTHLIKTRGQQVTLRCSPKSGHDTVSWYQQALGQGPQFIFQYYEEEERQRGNFPDRFSGHQFPNYSSELNVNALLLGDSALYLCASTPRDPTKAFFGQGTRLTVV.

The V and J genes are TRBV5-1 and TRBJ1-5; TRBD1 aligns across 11 bases. CDR3 length: 16 amino acids. With 0 bases clipped from V and 6 bases from J, the junction kept 5 bases outside the gene matches. Germline CDR1 and CDR2: SGHRS and YFSETQ. CDR3 protein: CASSLGTGGFSQPQHF. The CDR3 DNA is TGCGCCAGCAGCTTGGGGACAGGGGGCTTCAGTCAGCCCCAGCATTTT.

The chain joins TRBV14 to TRBJ1-3; D remains ambiguous. CDR1 and CDR2 (germline): SGHDN, FVKESK. This CDR3 contains 16 residues. The V and J ends lost 1 base and 4 bases respectively, with 14 bases between them. The CDR3 loop is CASSQARGLAGNTIYF. The CDR3 nucleotides read TGTGCCAGCAGCCAAGCCCGGGGATTGGCGGGAAACACCATATATTTT.

The CDR3 sequence: CASSFGQRANVLTF. In DNA form, the CDR3 reads TGTGCCAGCAGTTTCGGACAGCGGGCCAACGTCCTGACTTTC. The chain couples TRBV6-5 to TRBJ2-6, with a weak D call TRBD1 (6 bases). Germline loops: CDR1 MNHEY, CDR2 SVGAGI. The CDR3 has 14 amino acids. Deletions cut 4 bases from V and 5 bases from J, with 9 bases between.

The chain couples TRBV6-5 to TRBJ2-5; no clear D. From germline, CDR1 is MNHEY and CDR2 SVGAGI. The CDR3 totals 14 residues. Trimming removed 0 bases from V and 1 base from J, with 6 bases in between. CDR3 amino acids: CASSYSGSQETQYF. The CDR3 DNA sequence: TGTGCCAGCAGTTACTCGGGCAGCCAAGAGACCCAGTACTTC.

The chain links TRBV27 to TRBJ2-3, with a weak D call TRBD1 (6 bases). Germline V lookup: CDR1 MNHEY, CDR2 SMNVEV (reference sequence). The CDR3 totals 16 residues. Trimming removed 4 bases from V and 1 base from J, with 15 bases in between. CDR3 region: CASSSPQGRRTDTQYF. The CDR3 coding sequence is TGTGCCAGCAGTTCTCCGCAGGGGCGTCGCACAGATACGCAGTATTTT.

CDR3 coding DNA: TGTGCCAGTAGTACCGGACTGGTAGGTAATCAGCCCCAGCATTTT. Translated, it gives CASSTGLVGNQPQHF. This sequence joins TRBV19 and TRBJ1-5; no firm D call. CDR3 length: 15 amino acids. Per the germline V gene, CDR1 is LNHDA and CDR2 is SQIVND (reference sequence). Trimming removed 4 bases from V and 4 bases from J, with 14 bases in between.

The CDR3 coding sequence is TGCGCCAGCAGCTTGGCCGGGATATCAGGGGATACGCAGTATTTT. Its protein is CASSLAGISGDTQYF. The chain carries TRBV5-1 and TRBJ2-3, with D perhaps given as TRBD1 or TRBD2 (5 bases each). V lost 0 bases to trimming and J lost 6 bases, with 14 bases between them. Per the germline V gene, CDR1 is SGHRS and CDR2 is YFSETQ. The CDR3 spans 15 residues.

This clone appeared a single time. The identical CDR3 is also encoded by other nucleotide sequences in the sample. The V call is TRBV5-8, the J call TRBJ2-7; D may be TRBD1 (5 bases). CDR3 size: 15 residues. In germline, CDR1 is SGHTS, CDR2 YDEGEE. Trimming took off 0 bases at V and 4 bases at J, with 14 bases between the two ends. The DNA for the CDR3 is TGTGCCAGCAGCTTGGAGGGTCAGGGTACGTACGAGCAGTACTTC. This codes for CASSLEGQGTYEQYF.

The chain is built from TRBV11-1 and TRBJ1-2, with TRBD1 matching over 10 bases. The CDR3 consists of 14 residues. Per the germline V gene, CDR1 is SGHAT and CDR2 is FQDESV (reference sequence). Germline trimming cut 8 bases from V and 7 bases from J; bases unmatched to any gene: 10. Here the CDR3 DNA reads TGTGCCAGCGGCCACCGGGACAGGGGCTCTGGCTACACCTTC. It is translated as CASGHRDRGSGYTF.

The J gene is TRBJ2-1, the V gene TRBV9; D uncertain. Germline-derived CDR1 and CDR2 are SGDLS and YYNGEE. Trimming stripped 4 bases from V and 5 bases from J, with 19 bases between. The CDR3 runs to 16 residues. CDR3 residues: CASSPVGSPRHNEQFF. The CDR3 DNA sequence: TGTGCCAGCAGCCCCGTCGGCTCCCCAAGACACAATGAGCAGTTCTTC.

This chain uses TRBV5-5 with TRBJ2-2; D ambiguous. This CDR3 contains 15 residues. Germline loops: CDR1 SGHKS, CDR2 YYEKEE (reference sequence). The V and J ends lost 0 bases and 1 base respectively, with 7 bases between them. CDR3 protein: CASSLAVENTGELFF. CDR3 DNA sequence: TGTGCCAGCAGCTTGGCCGTTGAGAACACCGGGGAGCTGTTTTTT.

V gene TRBV2 combines with J gene TRBJ2-3, with a weak D call TRBD2 (5 bases). V was shortened by 7 bases and J by 3 bases, with 8 bases between the two germline ends. CDR1 SNHLY and CDR2 FYNNEI come from the germline V gene. The CDR3 totals 12 residues. The CDR3 coding sequence is TGTGCCAGCACCCGGAGGACAGATACGCAGTATTTT. This sequence encodes CASTRRTDTQYF.

The rearrangement uses TRBV11-3 and TRBJ1-2; D might be TRBD1 (5 bases). The CDR3 loop spans 12 amino acids. Per the germline V gene, CDR1 is SGHNT and CDR2 is YENEEA. V dropped 6 bases and J dropped 6 bases, with 11 bases sitting between them. Here the CDR3 reads CASRSQQDGYTF. The CDR3 DNA reads TGTGCCAGCAGGAGCCAACAGGATGGCTACACCTTC.

This clone was counted only a few times. The chain links TRBV15 to TRBJ2-3; D is ambiguous. Trimming stripped 1 base from V and 0 bases from J, with 8 bases between. In germline, CDR1 is LNHNV, CDR2 YYDKDF (reference sequence). This CDR3 is 15 amino acids long. The CDR3 bases are TGTGCCACCAGCAGAGCCCGGGTTAGCACAGATACGCAGTATTTT. This encodes CATSRARVSTDTQYF.

This clone was counted between two and nine times. The chain recombines TRBV11-2 with TRBJ2-7, with D tentatively TRBD1 or TRBD2 (5 bases each). CDR1 and CDR2 from the germline V gene are SGHAT and FQNNGV. Trimming stripped 5 bases from V and 12 bases from J, with 17 bases between. The CDR3 loop spans 12 amino acids. The CDR3 is CASSPGDGSLYF. CDR3 DNA: TGTGCCAGCAGCCCCGGGGACGGATCTCTGTACTTC.

The chain joins TRBV10-3 to TRBJ2-7; 8 bases line up with TRBD1. Trimming at V came to 2 bases and at J to 7 bases, leaving 10 bases not matched to a gene. Germline values: CDR1 ENHRY, CDR2 SYGVKD. The CDR3 is 15 amino acids. The CDR3 loop reads CAISEADRGGREQYF. Here the CDR3 DNA reads TGTGCCATCAGTGAGGCCGACAGGGGAGGTAGAGAGCAGTACTTC.

This chain uses TRBV4-2 with TRBJ2-7; D not certain. Deletions cut 0 bases from V and 6 bases from J, with 12 bases between. In germline, CDR1 is LGHNA, CDR2 YNFKEQ. The CDR3 totals 14 residues. The CDR3 here is CASSQEGSTSEQYF. The DNA of the CDR3 is TGTGCCAGCAGCCAAGAAGGATCGACCTCCGAGCAGTACTTC.

The chain carries TRBV28 and TRBJ2-7, with TRBD1 identical over 7 bases. Germline V gene sequence: CDR1 MDHEN, CDR2 SYDVKM. The CDR3 extends over 12 amino acids. V shed 8 bases and J 4 bases; nucleotides not matched to a gene: 5. CDR3: CASRDSRYEQYF. CDR3 nucleotide sequence: TGTGCCAGCCGGGACAGCCGTTACGAGCAGTACTTC.

This clone was recorded a few times. The chain couples TRBV2 to TRBJ2-1, with D perhaps given as TRBD1 or TRBD2 (6 bases each). V shed 2 bases and J shed 0 bases, with 11 bases lying between them. CDR1 is SNHLY, CDR2 FYNNEI, per germline. This CDR3 is 16 amino acids long. This chain's CDR3 is CASSERGASSYNEQFF. The DNA for the CDR3 is TGTGCCAGCAGTGAAAGGGGGGCCTCCTCCTACAATGAGCAGTTCTTC.